The 27 T cell receptor beta chains presented below share a single source sample, sequenced in a study of blood T cell repertoires in COVID-19. The table came from immunoSEQ multiplex PCR; TCRdb's copy has only in-frame clones and leaves some out. The repertoire holds about 410,000 clones, with more than 80% as singletons. The sequenced sample was peripheral blood. The receptors were gathered from a woman in her twenties or thirties with active or convalescent COVID-19.

V is TRBV4-1 and J is TRBJ1-2; unclear D gene. The CDR3 loop spans 12 amino acids. The V gene lost 0 bases and the J gene lost 5 bases, with 4 bases spanning the gap. Germline-derived CDR1 and CDR2 are MGHRA and YSYEKL. The CDR3 reads CASSQDPYGYTF. CDR3 in DNA: TGCGCCAGCAGCCAAGATCCATATGGCTACACCTTC.

The chain couples TRBV2 to TRBJ2-7; TRBD1 agrees at 7 bases. The germline V gene encodes CDR1 SNHLY and CDR2 FYNNEI. CDR3 length: 13 amino acids. V was pared by 3 bases and J by 3 bases, with 2 bases of the junction left unmatched. CDR3 protein: CASSDRDSYEQYF. The CDR3 region has the DNA TGTGCCAGCAGTGATAGGGACAGCTACGAGCAGTACTTC.

DNA for the CDR3: TGTGCCAGCTCACCATCTAAACAGGGCTTTAGTGAAGCTTTCTTT. Its protein is CASSPSKQGFSEAFF. The chain recombines TRBV18 with TRBJ1-1; maybe TRBD1 (6 bases). Germline-derived CDR1 and CDR2 are KGHSH and LQKENI. Trimming removed 2 bases at V and 7 bases at J, with 17 bases between. The CDR3 covers 15 residues.

CDR3 coding DNA: TGTGCCAGCAGCTTAGGGTCGGCTAGCGGGGGATTGGGGGAGACCCAGTACTTC. Translating gives CASSLGSASGGLGETQYF. The chain recombines TRBV7-8 with TRBJ2-5, with 10 positions matching TRBD2. V shed 1 base and J 5 bases; nucleotides not matched to a gene: 13. The germline V gene has CDR1 SGHVS and CDR2 FQNEAQ. The CDR3 sequence is 18 residues long.

The gene calls are TRBV4-2 and TRBJ2-7, with 9 positions matching TRBD2. The CDR3 length is 16 residues. Germline lookup yields CDR1 LGHNA and CDR2 YNFKEQ. With 1 base clipped from V and 1 base from J, the junction kept 5 bases outside the gene matches. Here the CDR3 DNA reads TGTGCCAGCAGCCAAGCCGGGACTAGCTCTTCCTACGAGCAGTACTTC. Amino acid sequence: CASSQAGTSSSYEQYF.

A single count supports this clone. This sequence joins TRBV5-1 and TRBJ1-1, with D possibly matching TRBD1 (6 bases). Germline loops: CDR1 SGHRS, CDR2 YFSETQ. V was trimmed by 5 bases and J by 1 base, leaving 12 bases between them. The CDR3 runs 14 residues. CDR3 sequence reads: CASSPGTSNTEAFF. The CDR3 DNA reads as TGCGCCAGCAGTCCCGGGACATCGAACACTGAAGCTTTCTTT.

The chain has TRBV27 and TRBJ1-2; D gene unclear. The CDR3 has 14 amino acids. CDR1 and CDR2 from the germline V gene are MNHEY and SMNVEV (reference sequence). The V and J ends lost 0 bases and 0 bases respectively, with 5 bases between them. CDR3 amino acids: CASSLSAANYGYTF. CDR3 in DNA: TGTGCCAGCAGTTTATCGGCAGCTAACTATGGCTACACCTTC.

This sequence joins TRBV27 and TRBJ2-7; TRBD2 might be the D (5 bases). Trimming left V 4 bases short and J 7 bases short, with 17 bases between. The CDR3 runs to 14 residues. Germline assignment: CDR1 MNHEY and CDR2 SMNVEV (reference sequence). The CDR3 DNA sequence: TGTGCCAGCAGTTACGGGGTCCCCGCTGTAGAGCAGTACTTC. As protein: CASSYGVPAVEQYF.

The gene calls are TRBV11-2 and TRBJ2-7; 10 nucleotides line up with TRBD2. The CDR3 sequence is 18 residues long. The germline CDR1 and CDR2 sequences are SGHAT and FQNNGV. Germline trimming cut 4 bases from V and 3 bases from J; bases unmatched to any gene: 15. In DNA, the CDR3 is TGTGCCAGCAGCTCCGGGGTCTCCGGGACTAGCGCGATCTACGAGCAGTACTTC. Protein: CASSSGVSGTSAIYEQYF.

V usage is TRBV3-1 (or the pseudogene TRBV3-2) and J usage is TRBJ1-2; D not certain. The CDR3 loop spans 11 amino acids. Germline V gives CDR1 LGHDT, CDR2 YNNKEL (reference sequence). V was shortened by 4 bases and J by 8 bases, with 8 bases between the two germline ends. The CDR3 sequence is CASSRAGGYTF. The CDR3, as DNA: TGTGCCAGCAGCCGAGCGGGGGGCTACACCTTC.

The chain recombines TRBV5-1 with TRBJ2-1, with 11 bases fitting TRBD2. Germline V gene data show CDR1 as SGHRS and CDR2 as YFSETQ. The ends lost 0 bases at V and 4 bases at J; junction bases unmatched: 3. The CDR3 has 16 amino acids. The CDR3 nucleotides are TGCGCCAGCAGCTTGGGAACTAGCGGGGGTTACAATGAGCAGTTCTTC. Protein sequence: CASSLGTSGGYNEQFF.

The gene calls are TRBV7-9 and TRBJ2-7; D is unresolved. This CDR3 contains 13 residues. The germline gives CDR1 SEHNR, CDR2 FQNEAQ (reference sequence). Trimming removed 5 bases from V and 6 bases from J, with 14 bases in between. In DNA form, the CDR3 reads TGTGCCAGCAGCATCGGTGGTTTGAGCGAGCAGTACTTC. It translates to CASSIGGLSEQYF.

The V gene is TRBV27, the J gene TRBJ1-1; D remains ambiguous. Per germline, CDR1 MNHEY and CDR2 SMNVEV (reference sequence). Deletions cut 8 bases from V and 0 bases from J, with 7 bases between. This CDR3 has 12 amino acids. The CDR3 loop reads CASGELNTEAFF. In nucleotides, the CDR3 is TGTGCCAGCGGGGAGCTGAACACTGAAGCTTTCTTT.

The V call is TRBV6-5, the J call TRBJ2-1; D possibly corresponds to TRBD1 (6 bases). Germline lookup yields CDR1 MNHEY and CDR2 SVGAGI. The V end was cut by 7 bases, the J end by 7 bases, with 20 bases between. The CDR3 is 15 amino acids. CDR3: CASTPTGTTANEQFF. Here the CDR3 DNA reads TGTGCCAGCACCCCCACCGGGACAACCGCAAATGAGCAGTTCTTC.

The rearrangement joins TRBV7-2 to TRBJ1-3, with D hard to call. The CDR3 has 13 amino acids. CDR1 is SGHTA, CDR2 FQGNSA, per germline. Trimming removed 6 bases at V and 2 bases at J, with 8 bases between. CDR3 DNA: TGTGCCAGCAGGCCGCGGGCTGGAAACACCATATATTTT. Residues: CASRPRAGNTIYF.

The chain employs TRBV19 and TRBJ2-2, with no clear D. V gave up 1 base and J gave up 6 bases, with 6 bases separating them. The CDR3 spans 13 residues. The germline gives CDR1 LNHDA, CDR2 SQIVND (reference sequence). The CDR3 loop reads CASSIARSGELFF. In DNA, the CDR3 is TGTGCCAGTAGTATAGCCCGGTCCGGGGAGCTGTTTTTT.

Here the CDR3 DNA reads TGTGCCAGCAGCCACCAAACAGGGGTTGGCGGCTACACCTTC. It codes for CASSHQTGVGGYTF. The chain links TRBV3-1 (or the pseudogene TRBV3-2) to TRBJ1-2; 7 positions match TRBD1. J was trimmed by 8 bases and V by 3 bases; bases with no gene match: 9. CDR1 LGHDT and CDR2 YNNKEL come from the germline V gene (reference sequence). The CDR3 is 14 amino acids.

The CDR3 DNA reads TGTGCCAGCAGTTTATGGGGCGACGCGCTAGCGGGGGGCCCCAGCACAGATACGCAGTATTTT. Translated, it gives CASSLWGDALAGGPSTDTQYF. The V gene is TRBV27, the J gene TRBJ2-3; 11 nucleotides match TRBD2. This CDR3 contains 21 residues. The trim removed 1 base at V and 0 bases at J, leaving 15 bases unmatched. The germline V gene has CDR1 MNHEY and CDR2 SMNVEV (reference sequence).

The chain couples TRBV6-5 to TRBJ2-1; D gene ambiguous. From germline, CDR1 is MNHEY and CDR2 SVGAGI. CDR3 size: 15 residues. The germline V and J ends were trimmed by 6 bases and 0 bases, with 12 bases remaining between them. For the CDR3, the DNA is TGTGCCAGCAGACTCGAAATTAGCTCCTACAATGAGCAGTTCTTC. Translated: CASRLEISSYNEQFF.

DNA of the CDR3: TGTGCCAGCAGCTCTAGCGGGAGTGATTCTAGTAAAAAGACCCAGTACTTC. Residues: CASSSSGSDSSKKTQYF. J is TRBJ2-5 and V is TRBV5-4; 10 bases fit TRBD2. The V segment lost 3 bases and the J segment 6 bases; nucleotides outside the gene matches: 14. Germline-derived CDR1 and CDR2 are SGHNT and YYREEE (reference sequence). The CDR3 contains 17 residues.

V is TRBV5-1 and J is TRBJ1-3; D possibly corresponds to TRBD1 (6 bases). This CDR3 has 13 residues. The germline V gene has CDR1 SGHRS and CDR2 YFSETQ. The germline V and J ends were trimmed by 4 bases and 6 bases, with 11 bases remaining between them. The CDR3 protein is CASSGQGSNTIYF. The CDR3 coding sequence is TGCGCCAGCAGCGGGCAGGGGTCAAACACCATATATTTT.

The CDR3 DNA sequence: TGTGCCAGCAGCCGCGCAGGGGCTCCTAATGAAAAACTGTTTTTT. This encodes CASSRAGAPNEKLFF. The genes are TRBV7-6 and TRBJ1-4, with D possibly matching TRBD1 (6 bases). V lost 5 bases, J lost 3 bases, and 13 bases lay in between. Germline CDR1 SGHVS, CDR2 FNYEAQ. The CDR3 has 15 amino acids. Looking up the rest from reference TRBV7-6 and TRBJ1-4 gives the full variable domain: GAGVSQSPRYKVTKRGQDVALRCDPISGHVSLYWYRQALGQGPEFLTYFNYEAQQDKSGLPNDRFSAERPEGSISTLTIQRTEQRDSAMYRCASSRAGAPNEKLFFGSGTQLSVL.

This clone was counted at least ten times. The rearrangement links TRBV30 to TRBJ1-1, with D perhaps TRBD1 (5 bases). Between the trimmed V and J ends, which lost 2 bases and 2 bases, there was a span of 12 bases. CDR1 GTSNPN and CDR2 SVGIG come from the germline V gene (reference sequence). The CDR3 is 14 residues long. DNA for the CDR3: TGTGCCTGGAGTCGTCGTGACAGAAACACTGAAGCTTTCTTT. Protein: CAWSRRDRNTEAFF.

This clone has only a few counts. The V and J genes are TRBV5-4 and TRBJ1-4; the match to TRBD1 covers 8 bases. V gave up 7 bases and J gave up 8 bases; unmatched junction bases: 4. Germline lookup yields CDR1 SGHNT and CDR2 YYREEE (reference sequence). The CDR3 spans 12 residues. Written as DNA, the CDR3 is TGTGCCAGCGCGGCAGGGGGCGAAAAACTGTTTTTT. Encoded protein: CASAAGGEKLFF.

This clone was recorded once. V usage is TRBV6-5 and J usage is TRBJ2-1; 10 bases are shared with TRBD2. With 0 bases clipped from V and 9 bases from J, the junction kept 8 bases outside the gene matches. Germline lookup yields CDR1 MNHEY and CDR2 SVGAGI. The CDR3 runs to 16 residues. This CDR3 reads CASSYSVSGGAPEQFF. The CDR3 DNA reads as TGTGCCAGCAGTTACTCGGTCAGCGGGGGGGCCCCTGAGCAGTTCTTC.

The V gene is TRBV30, the J gene TRBJ2-3, with 8 positions matching TRBD2. Looked up from germline, CDR1 is GTSNPN and CDR2 is SVGIG (reference sequence). V trimming: 2 bases; J trimming: 3 bases; junction bases outside the gene matches: 7. The length of the CDR3 is 15 residues. This CDR3 is CAWSYSGMGTDTQYF. The DNA of the CDR3 is TGTGCCTGGAGTTATAGCGGGATGGGGACAGATACGCAGTATTTT.

The chain joins TRBV18 to TRBJ1-6; D gene unclear. Germline V gene sequence: CDR1 KGHSH, CDR2 LQKENI. This CDR3 has 14 residues. V lost 2 bases, J lost 7 bases, and 9 bases lay in between. The CDR3 bases are TGTGCCAGCTCACCATCCGACAAGAATTCACCCCTCCACTTT. It encodes CASSPSDKNSPLHF.